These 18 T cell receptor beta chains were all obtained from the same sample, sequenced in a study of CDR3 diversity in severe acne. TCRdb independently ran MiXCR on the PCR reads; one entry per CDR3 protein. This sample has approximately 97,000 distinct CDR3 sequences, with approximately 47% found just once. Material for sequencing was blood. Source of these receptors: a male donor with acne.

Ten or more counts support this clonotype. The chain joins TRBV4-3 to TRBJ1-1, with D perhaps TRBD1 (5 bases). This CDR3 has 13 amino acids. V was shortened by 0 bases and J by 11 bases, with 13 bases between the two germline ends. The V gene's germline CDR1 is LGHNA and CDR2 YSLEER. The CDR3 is CASSQDGAGYAFF. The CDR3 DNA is TGCGCCAGCAGCCAAGATGGGGCAGGGTACGCTTTCTTT.

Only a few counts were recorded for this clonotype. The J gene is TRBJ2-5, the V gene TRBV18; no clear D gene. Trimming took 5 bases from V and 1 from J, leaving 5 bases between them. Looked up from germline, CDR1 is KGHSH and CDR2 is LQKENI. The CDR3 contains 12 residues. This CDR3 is CASSGFQETQYF. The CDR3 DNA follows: TGTGCCAGCTCAGGGTTCCAAGAGACCCAGTACTTC.

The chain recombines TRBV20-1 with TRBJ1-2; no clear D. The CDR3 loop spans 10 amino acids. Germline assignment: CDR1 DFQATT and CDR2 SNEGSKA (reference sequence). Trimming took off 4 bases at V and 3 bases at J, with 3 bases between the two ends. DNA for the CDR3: TGCAGTGCTAAAGACTATGGCTACACCTTC. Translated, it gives CSAKDYGYTF.

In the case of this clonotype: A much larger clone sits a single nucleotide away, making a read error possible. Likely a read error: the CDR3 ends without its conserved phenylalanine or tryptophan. The CDR3 coding sequence is TGTGCCAGCAGCTTAACGAACCAGCCCCAGCATCTT. Its translation: CASSLTNQPQHL. The V call is TRBV7-9, the J call TRBJ1-5; D is uncertain. The CDR3 has 12 residues. Trimming removed 2 bases at V and 7 bases at J, with 6 bases between. Germline CDR1 and CDR2: SEHNR and FQNEAQ (reference sequence).

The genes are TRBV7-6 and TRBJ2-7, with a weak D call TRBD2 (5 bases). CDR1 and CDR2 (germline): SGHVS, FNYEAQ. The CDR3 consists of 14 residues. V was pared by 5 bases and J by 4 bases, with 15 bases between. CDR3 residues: CASSPSFPEYEQYF. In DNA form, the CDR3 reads TGTGCCAGCAGCCCTAGCTTCCCAGAATACGAGCAGTACTTC.

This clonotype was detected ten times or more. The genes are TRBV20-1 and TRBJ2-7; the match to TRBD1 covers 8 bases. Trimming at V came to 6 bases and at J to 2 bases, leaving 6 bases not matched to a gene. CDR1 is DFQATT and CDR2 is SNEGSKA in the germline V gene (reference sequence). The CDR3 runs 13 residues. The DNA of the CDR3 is TGCAGTGCAGAGACAGGGGCGACCTACGAGCAGTACGTC. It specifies CSAETGATYEQYV.

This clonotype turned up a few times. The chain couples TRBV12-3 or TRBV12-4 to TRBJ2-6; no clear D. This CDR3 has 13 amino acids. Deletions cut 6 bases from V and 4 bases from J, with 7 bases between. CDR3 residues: CASREGGANVLTF. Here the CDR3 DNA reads TGTGCCAGCAGAGAAGGGGGGGCCAACGTCCTGACTTTC.

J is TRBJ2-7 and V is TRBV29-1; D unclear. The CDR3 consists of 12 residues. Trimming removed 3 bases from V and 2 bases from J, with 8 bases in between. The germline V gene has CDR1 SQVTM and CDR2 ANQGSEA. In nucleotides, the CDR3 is TGCAGCGTTGAGGATAGCACCTACGAGCAGTACTTC. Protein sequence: CSVEDSTYEQYF.

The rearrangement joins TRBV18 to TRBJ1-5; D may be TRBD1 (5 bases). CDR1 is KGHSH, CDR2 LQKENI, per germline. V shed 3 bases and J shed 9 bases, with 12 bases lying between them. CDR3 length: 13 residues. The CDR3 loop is CASSPDITSPQHF. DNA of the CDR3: TGTGCCAGCTCACCGGACATAACGTCGCCCCAGCATTTT.

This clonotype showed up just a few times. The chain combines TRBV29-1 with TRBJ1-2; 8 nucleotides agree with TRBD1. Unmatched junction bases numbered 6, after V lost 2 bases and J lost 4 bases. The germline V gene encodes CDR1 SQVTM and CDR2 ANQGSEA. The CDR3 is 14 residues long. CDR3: CSVERDRLFYGYTF. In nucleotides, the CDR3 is TGCAGCGTTGAACGGGACAGGCTTTTCTATGGCTACACCTTC.

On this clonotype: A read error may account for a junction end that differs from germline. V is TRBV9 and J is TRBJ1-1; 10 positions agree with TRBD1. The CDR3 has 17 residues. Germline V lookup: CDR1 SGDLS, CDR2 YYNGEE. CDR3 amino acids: CASSAHLTGTGELKAFF. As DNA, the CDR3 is TGCGCCAGCAGCGCACACCTCACCGGGACAGGGGAGTTGAAAGCTTTCTTT.

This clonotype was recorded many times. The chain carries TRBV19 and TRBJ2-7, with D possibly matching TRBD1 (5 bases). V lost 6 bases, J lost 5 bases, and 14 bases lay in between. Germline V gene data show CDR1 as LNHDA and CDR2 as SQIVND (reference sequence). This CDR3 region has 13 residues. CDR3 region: CASRGSGLDEQYF. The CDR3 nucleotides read TGTGCCAGTAGGGGGTCAGGGCTAGACGAGCAGTACTTC.

The CDR3 coding sequence is TGTGCCACCAGCAGAGGGGCCGAGCAGTACTTC. Translated: CATSRGAEQYF. The chain is built from TRBV15 and TRBJ2-7, with D unresolved. Trimming removed 1 base from V and 6 bases from J, with 4 bases in between. Germline CDR1 LNHNV, CDR2 YYDKDF (reference sequence). The CDR3 sequence is 11 residues long.

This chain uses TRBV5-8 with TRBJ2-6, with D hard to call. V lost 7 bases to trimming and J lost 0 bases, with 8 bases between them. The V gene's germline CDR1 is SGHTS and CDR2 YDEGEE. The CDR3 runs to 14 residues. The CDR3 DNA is TGTGCCAGCGGGCCCGACTCTGGGGCCAACGTCCTGACTTTC. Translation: CASGPDSGANVLTF.

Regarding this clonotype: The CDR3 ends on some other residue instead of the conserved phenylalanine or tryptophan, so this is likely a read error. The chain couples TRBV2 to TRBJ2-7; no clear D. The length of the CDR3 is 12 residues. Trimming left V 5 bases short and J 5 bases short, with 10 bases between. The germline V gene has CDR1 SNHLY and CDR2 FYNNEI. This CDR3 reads CASSFDNDEQYL. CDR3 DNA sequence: TGTGCCAGCAGTTTTGACAACGACGAGCAGTACCTC.

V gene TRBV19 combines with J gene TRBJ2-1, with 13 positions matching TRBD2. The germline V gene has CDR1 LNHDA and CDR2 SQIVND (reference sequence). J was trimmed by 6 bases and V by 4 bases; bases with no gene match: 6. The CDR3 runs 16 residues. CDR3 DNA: TGTGCCAGTAGTACGGGACTAGCGGGATCGGCCAATGAGCAGTTCTTC. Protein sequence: CASSTGLAGSANEQFF.

CDR3 in amino acids: CATSDPLNETQYF. CDR3 DNA sequence: TGTGCCACCAGTGATCCCTTGAACGAGACCCAGTACTTC. V is TRBV24-1 and J is TRBJ2-5, with unresolved D. The germline V gene encodes CDR1 KGHDR and CDR2 SFDVKD. Trimming took off 3 bases at V and 5 bases at J, with 9 bases between the two ends. The CDR3 runs to 13 residues.

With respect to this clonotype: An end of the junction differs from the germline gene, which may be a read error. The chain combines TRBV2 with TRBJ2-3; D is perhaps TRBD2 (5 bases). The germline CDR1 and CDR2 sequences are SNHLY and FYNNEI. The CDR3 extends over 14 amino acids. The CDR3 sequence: CASGELARADTQYF. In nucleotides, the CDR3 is TGTGCCAGCGGTGAGCTAGCCCGGGCAGATACGCAGTATTTT.